This T cell receptor beta chain was sequenced for a study of tumor-infiltrating lymphocytes in primary liver carcinoma. For blood RNA, unsorted whole blood served as the source, and germline DNA was extracted too. About this clonotype itself: A read error may be the cause here, since a much bigger clone is one base away.

Using a constant-region primer together with ProtoScript II reverse transcriptase, TCR beta cDNA was made from approximately 0.55 ug of total RNA. Investigators got TCR beta libraries out of three nested multiplex PCR rounds, done with slightly modified ARM-PCR. A C-beta reverse primer was combined with TRBV1-TRBV30 forward primers in the first two PCR rounds, and each round had 10 cycles. TCRdb processed the multiplex PCR reads anew with MiXCR; each CDR3 protein has one entry. This table holds hundreds of thousands of distinct CDR3 sequences, 50% to 75% found once. The germline gives CDR1 MNHEY, CDR2 SVGAGI. Trimming removed 6 bases from V and 8 bases from J, with 16 bases in between. CDR3 length equals 13 residues.

Sequencing used peripheral blood. V usage is TRBV6-5 and J usage is TRBJ1-2; D is ambiguous. The source is a woman in her 30s with primary liver carcinoma and hepatitis B virus infection. This CDR3 is CASSLSRVGGYTF. In nucleotides, the CDR3 is TGTGCCAGCAGCCTCTCGCGGGTGGGGGGCTACACCTTC.